The present entry profiles one T cell receptor (beta chain) with its context. V lost 4 bases and J 4 bases, leaving 14 bases between the germline ends. The CDR3 loop spans 15 amino acids. CDR1 and CDR2 from the germline V gene are SGHRS and YFSETQ. This sample was taken from a study of blood T cell repertoires in COVID-19. In the study's own analysis: Amplification with reference gene primers provided the estimates of nucleated cell counts. Using immunoSEQ multiplex PCR, the repertoire was profiled, and TCRdb retains in-frame clones only, with some absent. V and J calls and clone size are as listed in that table; D and trimming were resolved from the DNA. The table has 150,000 or so clones, more than 75% seen once.

The rearrangement uses TRBV5-1 and TRBJ2-2; TRBD1 is a possible D gene (5 bases). Sequenced input: peripheral blood. This TCR was sampled from an elderly man with acute or convalescent COVID-19. The CDR3 sequence: CASSSLGVGTGELFF. CDR3 DNA: TGCGCCAGCAGCAGCCTAGGGGTTGGCACCGGGGAGCTGTTTTTT.